This TCR beta chain was retrieved from a study of CD8+CD57+ T cells in acquired aplastic anemia (dated by TCRdb to 2016 to 2019). Context from the whole study: A mean of about 3.2 ug of DNA, ranging from about 0.19 to 27.4 ug, was extracted from sorted CD4+ and CD8+ cells. A CD8+CD57+ expansion meant a frequency higher than the mean frequency seen in healthy subjects. Overall study results and their limits: Patients and healthy controls showed no significant difference in CD8+ Simpson's diversity (P=0.060). Twenty-nine CD8+ CDR3 sequences were found to be shared between patients and controls, but these sequences appeared to be highly expressed in patients and within the immunodominant clones of the patients.

The patients picked for sequencing were ones in whom flow cytometry had shown an expansion of CD8+CD57+ cells. Every patient had severe acquired aplastic anemia, diagnosed using the International Study of Aplastic Anemia and Agranulocytosis and Camitta criteria. At the time blood was sampled, none of the patients had received any therapy. In this study, sorted CD4+ and CD8+ T cells from the blood of healthy subjects and of severe aplastic anemia patients had their TCR repertoires deep-sequenced. Patients were enrolled under clinicaltrials.gov protocols 00001620, 01623167, 00001397, 00071045, 00081523 and 00961064 in the USA. Ficoll-Paque density gradient centrifugation was used to isolate peripheral blood mononuclear cells. Before DNA was extracted, CD4+ and CD8+ T cells were sorted using either FACS or magnetic beads. Trimming leaves V shorter by 5 bases and J shorter by 6 bases, with the junction holding 22 bases beyond the gene matches. CDR1 is given as PRHDT and CDR2 as FYEKMQ, both from the germline V gene (reference sequence). Reading from cysteine to phenylalanine, the CDR3 counts 20 amino acids. The DNA shown is the 60-base CDR3, in frame from base 1.

Genomic DNA served as template for TCR beta VDJ combination and CDR3 sequence profiling. An Illumina HiSeq 2000 was the platform used for TCR repertoire sequencing. Per the authors' processing: Repertoire assessment relied on Simpson's diversity index, CDR3 size and DJ length profiles, and TRBV/TRBJ rearrangement plots. Whichever DNA sequence was most abundant in the deep sequencing data was defined as the immunodominant clone. CDR3 amino acid sequences were screened for sharing across subjects and were compared with published repertoires and the VDJdb database. The public reads were run again by TCRdb, first through fastp at Q25 and then through MiXCR, and only productive beta chains were kept. Every CDR3 protein is listed once, alongside the most common genes and DNA of its rows. In this record, the V and J calls reflect TCRdb's handling and not the investigators' own analysis. The sample table contains over 250,000 distinct CDR3 sequences; only one count was recorded for 45% to 65% of them. The ten largest make up 1.3% of the sample.

In its sample, this clonotype was seen many times. Its target antigen remains unknown. Base qualities are not recorded, but no much larger clone differs from it by a single base. This clonotype originated in a human donor with aplastic anemia. Sequencing input: sorted CD4+, CD8+, or CD8+CD57+ T cells (not recorded which) from PBMCs. The chain was built from TRBV13 and TRBJ2-1; 10 of the junction bases match TRBD1. The encoded CDR3 is CASSGQGDRWASGWGNEQFF. The bases are TGTGCCAGCAGCGGACAGGGGGATAGATGGGCTAGCGGGTGGGGCAATGAGCAGTTCTTC.